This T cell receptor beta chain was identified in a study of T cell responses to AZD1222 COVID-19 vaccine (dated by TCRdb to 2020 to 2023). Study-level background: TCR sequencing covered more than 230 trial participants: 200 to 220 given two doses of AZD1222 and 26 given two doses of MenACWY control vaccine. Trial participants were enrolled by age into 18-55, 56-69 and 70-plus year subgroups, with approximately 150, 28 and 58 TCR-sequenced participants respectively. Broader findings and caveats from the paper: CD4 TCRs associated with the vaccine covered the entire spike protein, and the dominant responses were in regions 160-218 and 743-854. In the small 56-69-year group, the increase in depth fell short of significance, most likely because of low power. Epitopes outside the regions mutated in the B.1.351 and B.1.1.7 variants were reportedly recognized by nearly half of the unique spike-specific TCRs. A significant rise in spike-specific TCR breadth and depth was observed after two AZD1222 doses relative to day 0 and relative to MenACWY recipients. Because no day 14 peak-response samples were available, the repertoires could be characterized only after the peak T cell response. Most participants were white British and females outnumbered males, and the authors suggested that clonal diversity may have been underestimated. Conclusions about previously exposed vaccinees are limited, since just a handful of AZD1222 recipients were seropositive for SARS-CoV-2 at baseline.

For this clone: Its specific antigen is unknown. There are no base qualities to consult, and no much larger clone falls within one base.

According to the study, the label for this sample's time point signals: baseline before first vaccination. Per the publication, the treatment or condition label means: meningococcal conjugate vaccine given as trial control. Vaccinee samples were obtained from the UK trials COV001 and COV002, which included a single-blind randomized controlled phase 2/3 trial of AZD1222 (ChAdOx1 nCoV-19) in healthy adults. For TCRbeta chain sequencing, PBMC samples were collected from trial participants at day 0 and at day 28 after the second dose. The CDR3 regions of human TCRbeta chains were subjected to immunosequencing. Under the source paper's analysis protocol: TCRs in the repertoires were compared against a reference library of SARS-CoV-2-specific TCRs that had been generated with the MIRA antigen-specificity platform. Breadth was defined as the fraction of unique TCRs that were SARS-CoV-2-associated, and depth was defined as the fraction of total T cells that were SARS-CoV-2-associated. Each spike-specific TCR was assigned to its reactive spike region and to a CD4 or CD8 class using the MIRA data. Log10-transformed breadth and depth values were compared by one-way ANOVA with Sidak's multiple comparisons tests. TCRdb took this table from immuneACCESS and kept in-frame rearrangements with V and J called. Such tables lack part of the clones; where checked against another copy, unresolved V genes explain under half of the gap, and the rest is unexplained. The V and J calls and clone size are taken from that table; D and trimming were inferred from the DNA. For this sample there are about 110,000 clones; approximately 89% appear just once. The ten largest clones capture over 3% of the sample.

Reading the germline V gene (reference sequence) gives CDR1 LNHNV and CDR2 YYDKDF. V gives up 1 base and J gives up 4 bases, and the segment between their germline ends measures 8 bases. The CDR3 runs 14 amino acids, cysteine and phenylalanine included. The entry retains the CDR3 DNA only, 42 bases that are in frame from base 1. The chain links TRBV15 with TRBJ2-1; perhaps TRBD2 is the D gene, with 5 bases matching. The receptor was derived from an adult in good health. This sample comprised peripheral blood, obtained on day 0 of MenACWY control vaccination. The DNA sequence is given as TGTGCCACCAGCAGAGGAGAGCGGTACAATGAGCAGTTCTTC. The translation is CATSRGERYNEQFF.